This TCR beta chain was sequenced in a study of shared clonotypes between healthy human individuals. As for the study in general: Donors, aged 18 to 49, were a couple of women and three men. CD8 memory received one plate per donor, CD8 naive two, CD4 memory three and CD4 naive three. Study-wide findings and caveats: Clonotype sharing among the donors was expected to vary with sequencing depth.

Sample share makes this clone medium-sized. Antigen unknown. This CDR3 is also generated by other DNA sequences in the sample. The CDR3 extends over 12 amino acids. CDR1 KGHSH and CDR2 LQKENI come from the germline V gene. The V and J ends lost 3 bases and 9 bases, in that order; junction bases with no gene match: 2. TCRdb's copy holds only in-frame clones and misses some; the assay was immunoSEQ multiplex PCR. The sample holds roughly 200,000 clones; 65% to 80% are singletons and the top ten take under 11%. The sample comprised memory CD4+ T cells sorted from blood. Subset specified: CD45RA-negative fraction. J is TRBJ2-1 and V is TRBV18; TRBD2 agrees at 7 bases. This TCR derives from a man between 25 and 39 years old in good health. CDR3 DNA sequence: TGTGCCAGCTCACCCTTAGCGGGTGAGCAGTTCTTC. This codes for CASSPLAGEQFF.